The entry below gives a single T cell receptor beta chain sequence along with its context. Its specificity is unknown. This CDR3 region has 14 residues. CDR1 SEHNR and CDR2 FQNEAQ come from the germline V gene (reference sequence). Trimming pared 8 bases from V and 0 bases from J, leaving 8 bases between. A library of TCRbeta sequences, prepared with unique molecular identifiers, was generated. One entry per CDR3 protein results from TCRdb running MiXCR on the PCR reads. The data contain about 980,000 distinct CDR3 sequences, about 31% of them singletons. This specimen comes from a study of T-cell reconstitution after alpha-beta-depleted transplantation in children. General study results and limits: Expanded graft clones, several hundred of them, were reportedly the source of alpha-beta T cells about two months after transplant. Recipient T cells and thymic progenitors that survived gave rise to the high TCRbeta diversity observed at day 60 in some patients. T-cell numbers and diversity one year post-transplant derived largely from freshly generated T cells.

This TCR was recovered from a boy in the first two years of life who had a stem cell transplant for SCID, so the T cells may come from the graft donor. This chain connects TRBV7-9 to TRBJ2-6; D not certain. Here the sequenced sample was PBMCs, mostly from graft donor cells, taken 360 days after TCRalphabeta/CD19-depleted stem cell transplant. The DNA for the CDR3 is TGTGCCAGCGGCCGGTACTCTGGGGCCAACGTCCTGACTTTC. Translating it yields CASGRYSGANVLTF.